This entry lists 14 T cell receptor beta chains sequenced from one sample in a study of CD8+ T cells in alopecia areata. Treatment described: oral pan-JAK inhibitor, 5-10 mg twice daily. The investigators collected lesional scalp punch biopsies and peripheral blood from alopecia areata patients. Sequencing used cDNA as its template, made by extracting RNA and reverse transcribing it. TCRdb keeps only in-frame clones here, not all; method: immunoSEQ multiplex PCR. The sample carries approximately 7,400 clones, roughly 60% recorded once. Material: skin, obtained at week 4, from a patient treated with tofacitinib. Receptors were obtained from a human donor with alopecia areata.

The CDR3 bases are TGTGCCAGCTCACCACCGCTGGACAGGGGATATGGCTACACCTTC. Its protein is CASSPPLDRGYGYTF. V gene TRBV18 combines with J gene TRBJ1-2; 9 bases are shared with TRBD1. V trimming: 0 bases; J trimming: 5 bases; junction bases outside the gene matches: 4. Germline V gene data show CDR1 as KGHSH and CDR2 as LQKENI. The CDR3 spans 15 residues.

The J gene is TRBJ2-2, the V gene TRBV6-6, with 7 positions matching TRBD2. The CDR3 totals 14 residues. Germline V gene sequence: CDR1 MNHNY, CDR2 SVGAGI (reference sequence). The ends lost 7 bases at V and 4 bases at J; junction bases unmatched: 6. The CDR3 loop is CASTPGRATGELFF. The DNA of the CDR3 is TGTGCCAGCACCCCAGGGAGGGCCACCGGGGAGCTGTTTTTT.

The chain is built from TRBV18 and TRBJ1-2; possibly TRBD1 for D (6 bases). CDR1 and CDR2 from the germline V gene are KGHSH and LQKENI. The CDR3 length is 14 residues. Trimming took off 0 bases at V and 6 bases at J, with 11 bases between the two ends. The CDR3 DNA sequence: TGTGCCAGCTCACCACCGAACAGGGAGGATGGCTACACCTTC. This gives the protein CASSPPNREDGYTF. The full variable domain, completed using reference TRBV18 and TRBJ1-2, is NAGVMQNPRHLVRRRGQEARLRCSPMKGHSHVYWYRQLPEEGLKFMVYLQKENIIDESGMPKERFSAEFPKEGPSILRIQQVVRGDSAAYFCASSPPNREDGYTFGSGTRLTVV.

In its sample, this clone was seen a few times. This chain links TRBV11-2 with TRBJ2-3; D is perhaps TRBD2 (6 bases). From germline, CDR1 is SGHAT and CDR2 FQNNGV. This CDR3 has 13 residues. V was cut by 1 base and J by 5 bases, with 7 bases left in between. The CDR3 is CASSLAEGDTQYF. The CDR3 nucleotides are TGTGCCAGCAGCTTAGCGGAGGGAGATACGCAGTATTTT.

The rearrangement joins TRBV6-1 to TRBJ2-5, with D maybe TRBD2 (5 bases). The J call is doubtful: the DNA matches TRBJ2-7 better. This CDR3 is 13 amino acids long. The germline V gene has CDR1 MNHNS and CDR2 SASEGT. Here the CDR3 reads CASSERTFYEQYF. The CDR3, as DNA: TGTGCCAGCAGTGAAAGGACTTTTTACGAGCAGTACTTC.

J is TRBJ1-6 and V is TRBV7-2, with D unclear. From germline, CDR1 is SGHTA and CDR2 FQGNSA. CDR3 length: 15 residues. Trimming left V 5 bases short and J 6 bases short, with 14 bases between. The CDR3 nucleotides are TGTGCCAGCAGCCCAGAGAAGGGCGGTAATTCACCCCTCCACTTT. Protein: CASSPEKGGNSPLHF.

V usage is TRBV2 and J usage is TRBJ2-5; perhaps TRBD2 as D (6 bases). The V and J ends lost 8 bases and 0 bases respectively, with 7 bases between them. There are 12 residues in the CDR3. Germline values: CDR1 SNHLY, CDR2 FYNNEI. As DNA, the CDR3 is TGTGCCAGCGGGGGGTACCAAGAGACCCAGTACTTC. Its translation is CASGGYQETQYF.

The chain joins TRBV28 to TRBJ1-5, with 9 nucleotides matching TRBD1. CDR3 size: 15 residues. J gave up 9 bases and V 2 bases, and 8 bases lay outside the gene matches. The germline V gene encodes CDR1 MDHEN and CDR2 SYDVKM. CDR3 nucleotide sequence: TGTGCCAGCAGTTTAGCGTGGGACAGGGTGCGGCCCCAGCATTTT. This sequence encodes CASSLAWDRVRPQHF.

The chain uses TRBV7-2 and TRBJ2-1; 11 bases map to TRBD2. CDR1 is SGHTA, CDR2 FQGNSA, per germline. This CDR3 has 15 residues. With 5 bases clipped from V and 8 bases from J, the junction kept 8 bases outside the gene matches. The CDR3: CASSPGLAVGDEQFF. In DNA form, the CDR3 reads TGTGCCAGCAGCCCGGGACTAGCGGTGGGGGATGAGCAGTTCTTC.

This chain connects TRBV29-1 to TRBJ2-5; a weak D match, TRBD1 (5 bases). The DNA end is more similar to TRBJ2-7, so the J call may be wrong. The germline gives CDR1 SQVTM, CDR2 ANQGSEA. This CDR3 contains 13 residues. As DNA, the CDR3 is TGCAGCGTTGTCCTGGACAACTCCTACGAGCAGTACTTC. Protein: CSVVLDNSYEQYF.

The gene calls are TRBV18 and TRBJ2-5; D is ambiguous. The CDR3 extends over 12 amino acids. Trimming cost V 5 bases and J 2 bases, with 6 bases left between them. Germline lookup yields CDR1 KGHSH and CDR2 LQKENI. The DNA of the CDR3 is TGTGCCAGCTCAGCTAATCAAGAGACCCAGTACTTC. Translated: CASSANQETQYF. The entire variable domain, with the rest obtained from reference TRBV18 and TRBJ2-5, is as follows: NAGVMQNPRHLVRRRGQEARLRCSPMKGHSHVYWYRQLPEEGLKFMVYLQKENIIDESGMPKERFSAEFPKEGPSILRIQQVVRGDSAAYFCASSANQETQYFGPGTRLLVL.

The chain uses TRBV5-1 and TRBJ2-7, with D possibly matching TRBD2 (6 bases). CDR3 size: 14 residues. From germline, CDR1 is SGHRS and CDR2 YFSETQ. Trimming left V 0 bases short and J 3 bases short, with 10 bases between. In nucleotides, the CDR3 is TGCGCCAGCAGCTTGGACGGGGGAGGCTACGAGCAGTACTTC. Amino acids: CASSLDGGGYEQYF.

This clone was detected a few times. The rearrangement joins TRBV5-1 to TRBJ2-2; 8 bases line up with TRBD1. CDR1 and CDR2 (germline): SGHRS, YFSETQ. V lost 0 bases, J lost 2 bases, and 6 bases stayed unmatched. CDR3 length: 17 amino acids. CDR3 amino acids: CASSLDPQGVNTGELFF. The CDR3 nucleotides are TGCGCCAGCAGCTTGGACCCACAGGGGGTTAACACCGGGGAGCTGTTTTTT.

V is TRBV29-1 and J is TRBJ2-4, with D hard to call. Trimming pared 5 bases from V and 0 bases from J, leaving 11 bases between. Germline V gene lookup returns CDR1 SQVTM and CDR2 ANQGSEA. This CDR3 is built from 14 residues. CDR3 sequence reads: CSVRVQLAKNIQYF. The CDR3 DNA reads as TGCAGCGTTCGAGTACAGCTAGCCAAAAACATTCAGTACTTC.